This is a list of T cell receptor beta chains from one sample in a study of blood T cell repertoires in COVID-19. TCRdb's copy holds only in-frame clones and misses some; the assay was immunoSEQ multiplex PCR. The table records around 200,000 clones, around nine tenths of them present only once. Material: peripheral blood. The receptors were gathered from a man in his late teens or twenties with active or convalescent COVID-19. CDR3s include the opening cysteine and the closing phenylalanine or tryptophan. Each record gives: D gene, V gene, J gene, clone size, CDR3 protein, CDR3 DNA. The D gene is left open where the match is weak. Some rows have no size entry. The others give once, few or many, or a class for an expanded clone.

-	TRBV28	TRBJ2-5	-	CASSLGRQETQYF	TGTGCCAGCAGTTTAGGGCGCCAAGAGACCCAGTACTTC
-	TRBV10-3	TRBJ2-2	-	CAIRRVAAGELFF	TGTGCCATCAGGAGGGTTGCGGCCGGGGAGCTGTTTTTT
TRBD2	TRBV19	TRBJ2-1	-	CASSITSSGGSTEQFF	TGTGCCAGTAGTATAACGTCTAGCGGGGGATCGACTGAGCAGTTCTTC
-	TRBV28	TRBJ1-2	-	CAVELRGSYGYTF	TGTGCCGTTGAACTACGGGGGAGCTATGGCTACACCTTC
TRBD2	TRBV7-8	TRBJ2-7	-	CASSLGTSGGTIGYF	TGTGCCAGCAGCTTAGGGACTAGCGGGGGAACTATAGGGTACTTC
-	TRBV10-3	TRBJ1-2	-	CAISEQQGSGYTF	TGTGCCATCAGTGAGCAACAGGGTTCTGGCTACACCTTC
TRBD2	TRBV6-2/TRBV6-3	TRBJ2-3	-	CASSSLAGYTQYF	TGTGCCAGCAGTTCTCTAGCGGGATATACGCAGTATTTT
TRBD2	TRBV5-6	TRBJ2-7	-	CASSLWGLAGLEQYF	TGTGCCAGCAGCTTGTGGGGACTAGCGGGCCTCGAGCAGTACTTC
-	TRBV7-8	TRBJ1-1	-	CASSFGQGMNTEAFF	TGTGCCAGCAGCTTCGGGCAGGGGATGAACACTGAAGCTTTCTTT
-	TRBV30	TRBJ1-1	-	CAWTGLTEAFF	TGTGCCTGGACAGGGCTGACTGAAGCTTTCTTT
-	TRBV12-3/TRBV12-4	TRBJ1-2	-	CASSRTQSGGYTF	TGTGCCAGCAGCCGGACCCAATCGGGAGGCTACACCTTC
TRBD2	TRBV2	TRBJ2-5	-	CASSRDLGLAGQQETQYF	TGTGCCAGCAGCCGGGACTTGGGACTAGCGGGCCAACAAGAGACCCAGTACTTC
TRBD1	TRBV6-1	TRBJ1-6	few	CASSGTDRVGHSPLHF	TGTGCCAGCAGTGGTACCGACAGGGTGGGACATTCACCCCTCCACTTT
TRBD1	TRBV30	TRBJ1-1	-	CAWSPGGFTEAFF	TGTGCCTGGAGTCCAGGGGGTTTCACTGAAGCTTTCTTT
TRBD1	TRBV7-2	TRBJ2-7	-	CASTFTGTGPAEQYF	TGTGCCAGCACCTTCACCGGGACAGGCCCGGCCGAGCAGTACTTC
TRBD1	TRBV2	TRBJ1-2	-	CATRDSYGYTF	TGTGCCACCCGGGACAGCTATGGCTACACCTTC
TRBD2	TRBV5-5	TRBJ2-4	-	CASSLELAGVKNIQYF	TGTGCCAGCAGCTTGGAACTAGCGGGGGTAAAAAACATTCAGTACTTC
-	TRBV28	TRBJ1-1	-	CASSRIITVAEAFF	TGTGCCAGCAGTAGAATAATAACAGTCGCTGAAGCTTTCTTT
TRBD1	TRBV2	TRBJ2-7	few	CASRETGEGSLYF	TGTGCCAGCAGAGAGACAGGGGAAGGGAGTCTGTACTTC
TRBD1	TRBV4-3	TRBJ1-3	-	CASSQTGNSGNTIYF	TGCGCCAGCAGCCAGACAGGGAACTCTGGAAACACCATATATTTT
TRBD2	TRBV3-1/TRBV3-2	TRBJ2-7	-	CASSPIVGRGEQYF	TGTGCCAGCAGCCCGATAGTAGGGAGGGGCGAGCAGTACTTC
-	TRBV9	TRBJ2-3	-	CASSAHSVGALADTQYF	TGTGCCAGCAGCGCCCATTCGGTGGGAGCTTTGGCAGATACGCAGTATTTT
-	TRBV7-9	TRBJ2-2	once	CASSRGKGVTGELFF	TGTGCCAGCAGCCGTGGAAAAGGGGTCACCGGGGAGCTGTTTTTT
-	TRBV5-1	TRBJ1-2	few	CASSTSDSPYGYTF	TGCGCCAGCAGCACATCGGACTCCCCATATGGCTACACCTTC
TRBD1	TRBV10-3	TRBJ2-3	-	CAISEDRGQGTQYF	TGTGCCATCAGTGAGGACAGGGGGCAGGGTACGCAGTATTTT
TRBD1	TRBV19	TRBJ2-7	-	CASSIRGQETYEQYF	TGTGCCAGTAGTATACGGGGACAGGAGACCTACGAGCAGTACTTC
TRBD2	TRBV7-3	TRBJ2-1	-	CASSLDRGVLYNEQFF	TGTGCCAGCAGCTTAGATCGGGGGGTCCTCTACAATGAGCAGTTCTTC
-	TRBV5-6	TRBJ1-5	-	CASRWQDSNQPQHF	TGTGCCAGCAGGTGGCAGGATAGCAATCAGCCCCAGCATTTT
-	TRBV27	TRBJ2-1	-	CASISGDPSYNEQFF	TGTGCCAGCATTTCCGGTGATCCCTCCTACAATGAGCAGTTCTTC
-	TRBV5-6	TRBJ1-5	few	CASSAGLGPQHF	TGTGCCAGCAGCGCGGGACTGGGACCCCAGCATTTT
-	TRBV25-1	TRBJ1-2	once	CASSDSGRRHGYTF	TGTGCCAGCAGTGATTCTGGCAGGCGACATGGCTACACCTTC
TRBD1	TRBV27	TRBJ1-2	-	CASSFFGQVESNYGYTF	TGTGCCAGCAGTTTCTTCGGACAGGTTGAGAGTAACTATGGCTACACCTTC
TRBD1	TRBV5-4	TRBJ1-1	few	CASSYGQGMNTEAFF	TGTGCCAGCAGCTACGGACAGGGCATGAACACTGAAGCTTTCTTT
-	TRBV12-3/TRBV12-4	TRBJ2-7	once	CASSRSVSYEQYF	TGTGCCAGCAGCCGAAGCGTCTCCTACGAGCAGTACTTC
-	TRBV30	TRBJ2-7	-	CAWSAVSYEQYF	TGTGCCTGGAGCGCGGTGTCCTACGAGCAGTACTTC
TRBD1	TRBV19	TRBJ1-2	-	CASSISGQPFLGYTF	TGTGCCAGTAGTATTTCGGGACAGCCCTTTTTGGGCTACACCTTC
-	TRBV7-3	TRBJ1-1	once	CASSPGGNTEAFF	TGTGCCAGCAGCCCCGGGGGGAACACTGAAGCTTTCTTT
TRBD1	TRBV5-1	TRBJ2-2	-	CASSFRTGGVSTGELFF	TGCGCCAGCAGCTTCCGGACAGGGGGCGTAAGCACCGGGGAGCTGTTTTTT
-	TRBV21-1	TRBJ1-6	-	CASSNPSHRRDLSDSPLHF	TGTGCCAGCAGCAATCCCTCTCACCGCCGGGATCTCTCTGATTCACCCCTCCACTTT
TRBD1	TRBV30	TRBJ1-1	-	CAWSDRGPEAFF	TGTGCCTGGAGCGACAGGGGCCCTGAAGCTTTCTTT
-	TRBV3-1/TRBV3-2	TRBJ2-1	few	CASSPDTRGTEQFF	TGTGCCAGCAGCCCGGATACGAGGGGGACTGAGCAGTTCTTC
TRBD2	TRBV4-3	TRBJ2-3	-	CASSETSGSNTDTQYF	TGCGCCAGCAGCGAGACTAGCGGATCGAACACAGATACGCAGTATTTT
TRBD1	TRBV19	TRBJ1-1	once	CASSPSRTGSRAEAFF	TGTGCCAGTAGTCCAAGCCGGACAGGGTCTCGTGCTGAAGCTTTCTTT
-	TRBV7-3	TRBJ1-5	-	CASSLWCIHSNQPQHF	TGTGCCAGCAGCTTATGGTGCATACATAGCAATCAGCCCCAGCATTTT
TRBD1	TRBV5-1	TRBJ1-5	-	CASSSRQGLSNQPQHF	TGCGCCAGCAGCTCCAGACAGGGGTTGAGCAATCAGCCCCAGCATTTT
TRBD2	TRBV3-1/TRBV3-2	TRBJ2-5	once	CASSQTTSGETQYF	TGTGCCAGCAGCCAAACTACTAGCGGGGAGACCCAGTACTTC
-	TRBV19	TRBJ1-1	once	CASSYQGGTEAFF	TGTGCCAGTAGTTACCAGGGTGGGACTGAAGCTTTCTTT
TRBD1	TRBV6-1	TRBJ2-5	-	CASSGREWDRGVHLETQYF	TGTGCCAGCAGTGGGCGGGAATGGGACAGGGGTGTTCATTTGGAGACCCAGTACTTC
TRBD2	TRBV4-1	TRBJ2-1	-	CASSPRGLANIYNEQFF	TGCGCCAGCAGCCCCCGGGGACTAGCGAATATCTACAATGAGCAGTTCTTC
-	TRBV11-2	TRBJ1-5	-	CASSEHGTPPWPQHF	TGTGCCAGCAGCGAACATGGGACACCTCCATGGCCCCAGCATTTT
TRBD1	TRBV5-1	TRBJ2-5	-	CASSFYRGRRETQYF	TGCGCCAGCAGCTTCTACAGGGGGCGCAGGGAGACCCAGTACTTC
-	TRBV6-5	TRBJ2-3	-	CASRTYSSTDTQYF	TGTGCCAGCAGGACTTACTCTAGCACAGATACGCAGTATTTT
-	TRBV28	TRBJ1-2	once	CATTLGHRPYGYTF	TGTGCCACCACTTTGGGACACCGACCCTATGGCTACACCTTC
-	TRBV30	TRBJ1-3	-	CAWSGMAFRNTIYF	TGTGCCTGGAGCGGGATGGCCTTTAGAAACACCATATATTTT
-	TRBV2	TRBJ2-3	few	CASSELGSSVDTQYF	TGTGCCAGCAGTGAATTAGGGTCTAGCGTAGATACGCAGTATTTT